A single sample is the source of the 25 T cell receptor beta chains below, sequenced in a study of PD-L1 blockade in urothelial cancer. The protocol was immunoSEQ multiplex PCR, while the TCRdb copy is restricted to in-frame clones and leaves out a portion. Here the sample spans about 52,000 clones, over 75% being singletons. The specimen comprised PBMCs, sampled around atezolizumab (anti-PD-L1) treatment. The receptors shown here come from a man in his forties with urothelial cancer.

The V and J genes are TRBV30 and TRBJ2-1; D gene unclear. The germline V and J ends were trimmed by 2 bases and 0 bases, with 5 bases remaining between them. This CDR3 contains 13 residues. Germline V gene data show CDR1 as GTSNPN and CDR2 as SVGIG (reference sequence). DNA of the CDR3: TGTGCCTGGAGTCGGAGCTCCTACAATGAGCAGTTCTTC. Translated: CAWSRSSYNEQFF. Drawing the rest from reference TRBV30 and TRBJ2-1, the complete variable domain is SQTIHQWPATLVQPVGSPLSLECTVEGTSNPNLYWYRQAAGRGLQLLFYSVGIGQISSEVPQNLSASRPQDRQFILSSKKLLLSDSGFYLCAWSRSSYNEQFFGPGTRLTVL.

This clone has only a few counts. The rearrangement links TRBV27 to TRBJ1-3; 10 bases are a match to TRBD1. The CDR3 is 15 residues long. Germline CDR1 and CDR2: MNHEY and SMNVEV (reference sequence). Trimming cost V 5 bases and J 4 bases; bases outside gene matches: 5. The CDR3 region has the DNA TGTGCCAGCAGTATGGGACAGGGGTTAGGAAACACCATATATTTT. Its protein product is CASSMGQGLGNTIYF.

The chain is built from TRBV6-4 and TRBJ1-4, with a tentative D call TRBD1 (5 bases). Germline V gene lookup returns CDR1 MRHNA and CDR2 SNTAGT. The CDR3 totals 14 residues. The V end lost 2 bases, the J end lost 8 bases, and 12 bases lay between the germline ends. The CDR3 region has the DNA TGTGCCAGCAGTGACGACAGAAATATCGAAAAACTGTTTTTT. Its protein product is CASSDDRNIEKLFF.

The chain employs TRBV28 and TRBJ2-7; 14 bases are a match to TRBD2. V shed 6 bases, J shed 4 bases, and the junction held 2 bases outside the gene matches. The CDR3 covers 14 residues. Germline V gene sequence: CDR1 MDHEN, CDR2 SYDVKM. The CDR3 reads CASRRTSGRYEQYF. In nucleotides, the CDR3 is TGTGCCAGCAGGAGGACTAGCGGGAGGTACGAGCAGTACTTC.

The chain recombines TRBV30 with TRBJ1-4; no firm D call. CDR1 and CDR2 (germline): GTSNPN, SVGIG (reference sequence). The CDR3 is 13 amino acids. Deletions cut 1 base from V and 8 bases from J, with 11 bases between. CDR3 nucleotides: TGTGCCTGGAGTGCTGACGGAGTGGAAAAACTGTTTTTT. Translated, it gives CAWSADGVEKLFF.

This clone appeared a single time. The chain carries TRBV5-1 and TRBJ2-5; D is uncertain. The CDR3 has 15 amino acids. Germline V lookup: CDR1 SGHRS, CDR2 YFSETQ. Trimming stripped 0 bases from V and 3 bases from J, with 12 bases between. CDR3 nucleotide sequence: TGCGCCAGCAGCTTGGGGATGCGGTCGGAAGAGACCCAGTACTTC. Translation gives CASSLGMRSEETQYF.

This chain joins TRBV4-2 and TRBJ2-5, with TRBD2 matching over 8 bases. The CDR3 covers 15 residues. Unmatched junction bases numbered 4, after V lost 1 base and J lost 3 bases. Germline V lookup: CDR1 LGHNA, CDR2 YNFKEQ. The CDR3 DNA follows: TGTGCCAGCAGCCAAGGCTTAGCGGGAAAAGAGACCCAGTACTTC. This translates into CASSQGLAGKETQYF.

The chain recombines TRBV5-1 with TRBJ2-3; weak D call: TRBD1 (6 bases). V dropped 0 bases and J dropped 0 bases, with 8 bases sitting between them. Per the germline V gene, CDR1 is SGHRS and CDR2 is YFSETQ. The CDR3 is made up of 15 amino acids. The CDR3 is CASSLGGQSTDTQYF. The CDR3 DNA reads TGCGCCAGCAGCTTGGGGGGGCAGAGCACAGATACGCAGTATTTT.

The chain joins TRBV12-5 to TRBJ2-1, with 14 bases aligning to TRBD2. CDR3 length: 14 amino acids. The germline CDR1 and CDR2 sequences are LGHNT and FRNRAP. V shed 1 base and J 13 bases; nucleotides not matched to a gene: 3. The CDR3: CASGLGLAGGNQFF. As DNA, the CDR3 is TGTGCTAGTGGTTTGGGACTAGCGGGAGGGAACCAGTTCTTC.

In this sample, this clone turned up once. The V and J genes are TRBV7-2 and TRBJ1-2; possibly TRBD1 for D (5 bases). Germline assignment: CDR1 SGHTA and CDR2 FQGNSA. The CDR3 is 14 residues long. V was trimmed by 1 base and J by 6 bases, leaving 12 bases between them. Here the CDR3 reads CASSLDEGRDGYTF. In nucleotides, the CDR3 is TGTGCCAGCAGCTTAGACGAGGGGAGGGATGGCTACACCTTC.

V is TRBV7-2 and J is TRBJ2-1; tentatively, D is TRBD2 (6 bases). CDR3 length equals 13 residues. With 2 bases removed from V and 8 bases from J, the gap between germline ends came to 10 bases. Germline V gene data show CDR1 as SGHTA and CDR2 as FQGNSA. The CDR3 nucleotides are TGTGCCAGCAGCTTAAAGGAGGGCCATGAGCAGTTCTTC. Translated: CASSLKEGHEQFF.

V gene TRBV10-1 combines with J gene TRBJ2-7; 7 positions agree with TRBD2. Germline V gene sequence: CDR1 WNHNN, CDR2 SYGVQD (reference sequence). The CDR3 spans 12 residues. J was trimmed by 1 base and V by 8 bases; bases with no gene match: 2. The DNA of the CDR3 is TGCGCCAGCGCTAGCGGATCCTACGAGCAGTACTTC. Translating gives CASASGSYEQYF.

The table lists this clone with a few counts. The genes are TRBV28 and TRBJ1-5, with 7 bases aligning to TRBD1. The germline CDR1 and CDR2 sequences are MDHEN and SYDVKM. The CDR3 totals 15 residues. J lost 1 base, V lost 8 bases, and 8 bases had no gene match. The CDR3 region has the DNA TGTGCCAGCTCCCCCCTGGGACAGAGCAATCAGCCCCAGCATTTT. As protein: CASSPLGQSNQPQHF. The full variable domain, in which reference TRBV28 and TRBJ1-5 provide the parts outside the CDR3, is DVKVTQSSRYLVKRTGEKVFLECVQDMDHENMFWYRQDPGLGLRLIYFSYDVKMKEKGDIPEGYSVSREKKERFSLILESASTNQTSMYLCASSPLGQSNQPQHFGDGTRLSIL.

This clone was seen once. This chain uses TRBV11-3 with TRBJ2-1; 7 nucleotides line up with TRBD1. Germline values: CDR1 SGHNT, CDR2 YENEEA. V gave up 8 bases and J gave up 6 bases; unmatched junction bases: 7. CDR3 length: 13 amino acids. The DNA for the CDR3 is TGTGCCAGCTCATCCCAGGGGGTCAATGAGCAGTTCTTC. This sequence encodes CASSSQGVNEQFF.

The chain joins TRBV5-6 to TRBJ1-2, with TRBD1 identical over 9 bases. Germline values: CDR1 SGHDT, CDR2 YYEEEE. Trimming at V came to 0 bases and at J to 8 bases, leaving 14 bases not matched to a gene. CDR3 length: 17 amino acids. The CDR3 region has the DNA TGTGCCAGCAGCTTGGTCGGTGATCAACACAGGGGGCAAGGCTACACCTTC. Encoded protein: CASSLVGDQHRGQGYTF.

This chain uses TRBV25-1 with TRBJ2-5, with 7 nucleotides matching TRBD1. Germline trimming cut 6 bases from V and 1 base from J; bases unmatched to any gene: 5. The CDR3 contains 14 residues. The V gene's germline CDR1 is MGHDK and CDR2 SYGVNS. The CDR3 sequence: CASRRTGRQETQYF. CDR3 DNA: TGTGCCAGCAGACGGACAGGACGCCAAGAGACCCAGTACTTC. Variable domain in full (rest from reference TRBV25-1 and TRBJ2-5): EADIYQTPRYLVIGTGKKITLECSQTMGHDKMYWYQQDPGMELHLIHYSYGVNSTEKGDLSSESTVSRIRTEHFPLTLESARPSHTSQYLCASRRTGRQETQYFGPGTRLLVL.

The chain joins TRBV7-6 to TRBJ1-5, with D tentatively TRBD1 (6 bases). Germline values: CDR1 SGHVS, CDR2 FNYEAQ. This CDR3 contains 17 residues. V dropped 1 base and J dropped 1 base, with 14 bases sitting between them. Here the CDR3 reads CASSLGWGLLSNQPQHF. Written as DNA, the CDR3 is TGTGCCAGCAGCTTAGGTTGGGGGCTACTAAGCAATCAGCCCCAGCATTTT.

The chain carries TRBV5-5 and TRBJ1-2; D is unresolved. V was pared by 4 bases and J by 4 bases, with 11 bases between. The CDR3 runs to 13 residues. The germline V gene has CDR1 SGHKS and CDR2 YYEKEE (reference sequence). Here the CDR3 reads CASSGEGGYGYTF. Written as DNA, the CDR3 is TGTGCCAGCAGCGGGGAGGGAGGCTATGGCTACACCTTC.

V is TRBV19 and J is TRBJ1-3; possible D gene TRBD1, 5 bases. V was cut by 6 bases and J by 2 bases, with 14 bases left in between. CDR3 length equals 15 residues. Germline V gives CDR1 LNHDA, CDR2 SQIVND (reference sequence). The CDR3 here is CASSSMGGAGNTIYF. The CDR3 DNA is TGTGCCAGTAGCTCGATGGGGGGAGCTGGAAACACCATATATTTT.

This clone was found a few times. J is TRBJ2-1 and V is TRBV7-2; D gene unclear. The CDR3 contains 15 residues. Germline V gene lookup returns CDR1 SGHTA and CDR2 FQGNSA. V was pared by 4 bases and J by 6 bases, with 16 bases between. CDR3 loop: CASSSQISGPNEQFF. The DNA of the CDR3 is TGTGCCAGCAGCTCCCAAATCTCGGGTCCCAATGAGCAGTTCTTC.

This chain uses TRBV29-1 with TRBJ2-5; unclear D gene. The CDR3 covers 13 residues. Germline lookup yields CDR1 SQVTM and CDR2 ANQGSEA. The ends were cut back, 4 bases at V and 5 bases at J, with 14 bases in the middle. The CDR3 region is CSVGLVRRETQYF. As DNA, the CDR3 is TGCAGCGTTGGCCTGGTACGTCGGGAGACCCAGTACTTC.

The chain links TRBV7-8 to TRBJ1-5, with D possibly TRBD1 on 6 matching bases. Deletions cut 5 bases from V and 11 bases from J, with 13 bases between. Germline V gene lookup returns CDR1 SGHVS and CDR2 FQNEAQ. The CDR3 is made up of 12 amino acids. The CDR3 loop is CASSHLNRAQHF. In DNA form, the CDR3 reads TGTGCCAGCAGCCACCTGAACAGGGCCCAGCATTTT.

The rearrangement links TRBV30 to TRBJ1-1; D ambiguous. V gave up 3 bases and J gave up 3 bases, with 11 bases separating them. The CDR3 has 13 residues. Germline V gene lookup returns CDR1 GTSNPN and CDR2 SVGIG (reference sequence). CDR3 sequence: CAWRAGIHTEAFF. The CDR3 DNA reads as TGTGCCTGGAGGGCCGGGATCCACACTGAAGCTTTCTTT.

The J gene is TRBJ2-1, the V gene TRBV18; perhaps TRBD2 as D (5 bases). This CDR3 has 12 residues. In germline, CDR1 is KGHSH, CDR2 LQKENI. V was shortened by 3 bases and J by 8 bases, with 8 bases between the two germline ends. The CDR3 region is CASSPNGDEQFF. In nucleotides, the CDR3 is TGTGCCAGCTCACCCAACGGGGATGAGCAGTTCTTC.

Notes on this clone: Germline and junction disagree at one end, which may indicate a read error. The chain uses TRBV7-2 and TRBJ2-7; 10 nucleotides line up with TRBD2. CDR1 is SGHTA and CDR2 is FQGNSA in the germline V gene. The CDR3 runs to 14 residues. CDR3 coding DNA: TGTGCCAGCAGCTTTGGACTAGCGGAGTCCCCGCGGGGCTTC. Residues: CASSFGLAESPRGF.